Listed below are T cell receptor beta chains from one sample, sequenced in a study of human T cells and chemical hapten exposure. Each CDR3 protein gets one entry after TCRdb re-called the RACE reads with MiXCR. The sample has around 340,000 distinct CDR3 sequences, about 7% seen once. Sequenced here: whole blood, sampled in connection with sensitization to the hapten diphenylcyclopropenone (DPC). Every receptor here comes from a woman younger than 35 with alopecia areata. Some clones in this sample may be carry-over from other donors' samples. Each CDR3 is given with its conserved first and last residue. Fields, in order: V gene, D gene, clone size, CDR3 length, J gene, CDR3 DNA, CDR3 protein. D genes are given only for firm matches. The size entry is marked missing in some rows and otherwise reads once, few, many or a size class.

V: TRBV4-1
D: NA
size: many
length: 14
J: TRBJ1-3
DNA: TGCGCCAGCAGCCAAGATCCGGCTGGAAACACCATATATTTT
CDR3: CASSQDPAGNTIYF

V: TRBV5-4
D: NA
size: few
length: 13
J: TRBJ2-4
DNA: TGTGCCAGCAGCTTGGATCTCAGTGCCATTCAGTACTTC
CDR3: CASSLDLSAIQYF

V: TRBV4-2
D: NA
size: NA
length: 16
J: TRBJ1-1
DNA: TGTGCCAGCAGCCGAGAAATCGGACAGATGAACACTGAAGCTTTCTTT
CDR3: CASSREIGQMNTEAFF

V: TRBV7-9
D: TRBD2
size: few
length: 19
J: TRBJ2-2
DNA: TGTGCCAGCAGCTCGGACAAGTTAGCGGGGGGCTCCCTGCCGGGGGAGCTGTTTTTT
CDR3: CASSSDKLAGGSLPGELFF

V: TRBV12-3/TRBV12-4
D: NA
size: NA
length: 16
J: TRBJ1-5
DNA: TGTGCCAGCAGTTTATCCCAGCAGGGAGGGAATCAGCCCCAGCATTTT
CDR3: CASSLSQQGGNQPQHF

V: TRBV14
D: NA
size: NA
length: 17
J: TRBJ1-1
DNA: TGTGCCAGCAGCCCAGGGGCCCACGGACAGTTGAGTACTGAAGCTTTCTTT
CDR3: CASSPGAHGQLSTEAFF

V: TRBV5-6
D: NA
size: many
length: 11
J: TRBJ2-1
DNA: TGTGCCAGCAGCGTAGGAGCTGAGCAGTTCTTC
CDR3: CASSVGAEQFF

V: TRBV6-5
D: NA
size: NA
length: 12
J: TRBJ1-2
DNA: TGTGCCAGCGGGGGTAGCACCTATGGCTACACCTTC
CDR3: CASGGSTYGYTF

V: TRBV29-1
D: NA
size: few
length: 11
J: TRBJ2-1
DNA: TGCAGCGTTAAAGAGGGGAGTGAGCAGTTCTTC
CDR3: CSVKEGSEQFF

V: TRBV12-3/TRBV12-4
D: NA
size: NA
length: 14
J: TRBJ1-2
DNA: TGTGCCAGCAGTTTTACAGGGAGTAACTATGGCTACACCTTC
CDR3: CASSFTGSNYGYTF

V: TRBV5-6
D: NA
size: NA
length: 16
J: TRBJ1-1
DNA: TGTGCCAGCAGCGGGGACGCGGGGGGAGAGAACACTGAAGCTTTCTTT
CDR3: CASSGDAGGENTEAFF

V: TRBV9
D: NA
size: NA
length: 14
J: TRBJ2-5
DNA: TGTGCCAGCAGCCTACAGGGAATTCAAGAGACCCAGTACTTC
CDR3: CASSLQGIQETQYF

V: TRBV28
D: NA
size: many
length: 14
J: TRBJ2-3
DNA: TGTGCCAGCAGGTCACCAGGGGGGGGTGATACGCAGTATTTT
CDR3: CASRSPGGGDTQYF

V: TRBV5-1
D: TRBD1
size: NA
length: 14
J: TRBJ2-3
DNA: TGCGCCAGCAGCCGGGACAGTCCCACAGATACGCAGTATTTT
CDR3: CASSRDSPTDTQYF

V: TRBV5-1
D: NA
size: many
length: 15
J: TRBJ2-2
DNA: TGCGCCAGCAGCGTTTCACGGAGCGATACCGGGGAGCTGTTTTTT
CDR3: CASSVSRSDTGELFF

V: TRBV24-1
D: NA
size: few
length: 14
J: TRBJ2-3
DNA: TGTGCCACCAGTGGACCTCTGAGCACAGATACGCAGTATTTT
CDR3: CATSGPLSTDTQYF

V: TRBV10-3
D: NA
size: few
length: 13
J: TRBJ1-1
DNA: TGTGCCATCAGTGCGGACGGGACAAATGAAGCTTTCTTT
CDR3: CAISADGTNEAFF

V: TRBV3-1
D: NA
size: many
length: 12
J: TRBJ2-7
DNA: TGTGCCAGCAGTTGGGGACTCTACGAGCAGTACTTC
CDR3: CASSWGLYEQYF

V: TRBV4-1
D: NA
size: few
length: 16
J: TRBJ2-4
DNA: TGCGCCAGCAGCCAGCCTTCTAGGGGCGCCAAAAACATTCAGTACTTC
CDR3: CASSQPSRGAKNIQYF

V: TRBV9
D: NA
size: NA
length: 17
J: TRBJ2-3
DNA: TGTGCCAGCAGCGTAGGAGGTGTGGACGGAGGGAGGAATACGCAGTATTTT
CDR3: CASSVGGVDGGRNTQYF

V: TRBV3-1
D: NA
size: many
length: 14
J: TRBJ2-2
DNA: TGTGCCAGCAGCCGCCAAAGTGGCACCGGGGAGCTGTTTTTT
CDR3: CASSRQSGTGELFF

V: TRBV6-5
D: TRBD2
size: NA
length: 16
J: TRBJ2-7
DNA: TGTGCCAGCAGTTCAAAGACTAGCGGGGGCCAATACGAGCAGTACTTC
CDR3: CASSSKTSGGQYEQYF

V: TRBV2
D: NA
size: NA
length: 16
J: TRBJ1-1
DNA: TGTGCCAGCAGTGAGCGCAGGGAAGCCGGGAACACTGAAGCTTTCTTT
CDR3: CASSERREAGNTEAFF

V: TRBV28
D: TRBD1
size: many
length: 16
J: TRBJ1-5
DNA: TGTGCCAGCAGTCCGGCCGGGACAGGGGGCAACCAGCCCCAGCATTTT
CDR3: CASSPAGTGGNQPQHF

V: TRBV6-4
D: NA
size: many
length: 13
J: TRBJ2-4
DNA: TGTGCCAGCAGTGTTGACTTCAGGGGCATTCAGTACTTC
CDR3: CASSVDFRGIQYF

V: TRBV7-9
D: NA
size: few
length: 16
J: TRBJ1-6
DNA: TGTGCCAGCAGCTTCAGTAATTTGGGTGGTAGGCCGCCCCTCCACTTT
CDR3: CASSFSNLGGRPPLHF

V: TRBV29-1
D: NA
size: few
length: 12
J: TRBJ2-2
DNA: TGCAGCGTTGTAGGGGTCACCGGGGAGCTGTTTTTT
CDR3: CSVVGVTGELFF

V: TRBV7-9
D: NA
size: few
length: 14
J: TRBJ1-5
DNA: TGTGCCAGCAGCTCCGACTTCCTAGGGCAGCCCCAGCATTTT
CDR3: CASSSDFLGQPQHF

V: TRBV4-1
D: TRBD1
size: NA
length: 16
J: TRBJ1-2
DNA: TGCGCCAGCAGCCATCCCGGGACAGCGCATAACTATGGCTACACCTTC
CDR3: CASSHPGTAHNYGYTF

V: TRBV5-5
D: NA
size: NA
length: 15
J: TRBJ1-2
DNA: TGTGCCAGCAGCTCCTCGATTGGCATGACCTATGGCTACACCTTC
CDR3: CASSSSIGMTYGYTF

V: TRBV12-3/TRBV12-4
D: NA
size: many
length: 16
J: TRBJ2-6
DNA: TGTGCCAGCAGTTTGGGGAAGGGCTCTGGGGCCAACGTCCTGACTTTC
CDR3: CASSLGKGSGANVLTF

V: TRBV7-9
D: NA
size: many
length: 13
J: TRBJ2-3
DNA: TGTGCCAGCAGCCGACTAGGCACAGATACGCAGTATTTT
CDR3: CASSRLGTDTQYF

V: TRBV9
D: NA
size: few
length: 15
J: TRBJ2-3
DNA: TGTGCCAGCAGCGTCACGGGGGAGACCACAGATACGCAGTATTTT
CDR3: CASSVTGETTDTQYF

V: TRBV28
D: NA
size: NA
length: 15
J: TRBJ1-1
DNA: TGTGCCAGCAGTCCGTACAGGGAAGCAAACACTGAAGCTTTCTTT
CDR3: CASSPYREANTEAFF

V: TRBV18
D: NA
size: many
length: 16
J: TRBJ2-2
DNA: TGTGCCAGCTCACTTCAGGGCGCCGCCAACACCGGGGAGCTGTTTTTT
CDR3: CASSLQGAANTGELFF

V: TRBV10-2
D: NA
size: NA
length: 14
J: TRBJ2-7
DNA: TGCGCCAGCAGTGACCGTGACGGTACCTACGAGCAGTACTTC
CDR3: CASSDRDGTYEQYF

V: TRBV7-8
D: NA
size: few
length: 14
J: TRBJ2-5
DNA: TGTGCCAGCATCCACCGGGACACACAAGAGACCCAGTACTTC
CDR3: CASIHRDTQETQYF

V: TRBV18
D: NA
size: few
length: 16
J: TRBJ2-3
DNA: TGTGCCAGCTCCCCGGGGGTCGGCACCGCCACAGATACGCAGTATTTT
CDR3: CASSPGVGTATDTQYF

V: TRBV11-1
D: NA
size: NA
length: 14
J: TRBJ2-5
DNA: TGTGCCAGCAGCACCCGACAGGAGCAAGAGACCCAGTACTTC
CDR3: CASSTRQEQETQYF

V: TRBV5-1
D: NA
size: few
length: 13
J: TRBJ1-2
DNA: TGCGCCAGCAGCTTGGCCAGCAGCGTGGGCTACACCTTC
CDR3: CASSLASSVGYTF

V: TRBV7-6
D: NA
size: few
length: 15
J: TRBJ1-3
DNA: TGTGCCAGCAGCCCCGGACCCGGGGCTGGAAACACCATATATTTT
CDR3: CASSPGPGAGNTIYF

V: TRBV20-1
D: TRBD2
size: NA
length: 16
J: TRBJ2-1
DNA: TGCAGTGCTAGAGAAAGGACTAGCGGGGGGGCTGGTGAGCAGTTCTTC
CDR3: CSARERTSGGAGEQFF

V: TRBV7-8
D: TRBD2
size: NA
length: 15
J: TRBJ2-2
DNA: TGTGCCAGCCTTCCGGGACTAGCACGCACCGGGGAGCTGTTTTTT
CDR3: CASLPGLARTGELFF

V: TRBV7-2
D: TRBD1
size: NA
length: 15
J: TRBJ1-1
DNA: TGTGCCAGCAGCCCATGGACAGGGGCCTCCACTGAAGCTTTCTTT
CDR3: CASSPWTGASTEAFF

V: TRBV3-1
D: TRBD1
size: few
length: 22
J: TRBJ1-4
DNA: TGTGCCAGCAGCCAAGAACTCTGGGAGGCAGGGGGCCTCGATGGTCCTTCCGAAAAACTGTTTTTT
CDR3: CASSQELWEAGGLDGPSEKLFF

V: TRBV9
D: NA
size: NA
length: 15
J: TRBJ1-2
DNA: TGTGCCAGCAGCGTAGGTACATCGGCAGATAATGGCTACACCTTC
CDR3: CASSVGTSADNGYTF

V: TRBV3-1
D: TRBD1
size: many
length: 14
J: TRBJ1-1
DNA: TGTGCCAGCAGTACAACAGGGGGCGGAACTGAAGCTTTCTTT
CDR3: CASSTTGGGTEAFF

V: TRBV6-2/TRBV6-3
D: TRBD2
size: NA
length: 15
J: TRBJ2-7
DNA: TGTGCCAGCAGTTATAGCGGGGGTCCGCTCTACGAGCAGTACTTC
CDR3: CASSYSGGPLYEQYF

V: TRBV7-6
D: NA
size: NA
length: 18
J: TRBJ1-6
DNA: TGTGCCAGCAGCAAGTCTAGTTACGGAACCGGTGGTTTTTCACCCCTCCACTTT
CDR3: CASSKSSYGTGGFSPLHF

V: TRBV20-1
D: NA
size: NA
length: 15
J: TRBJ2-1
DNA: TGCAGTGCTAGAGCAAGGAGTCACGCCTACAATGAGCAGTTCTTC
CDR3: CSARARSHAYNEQFF

V: TRBV20-1
D: TRBD1
size: NA
length: 17
J: TRBJ1-4
DNA: TGCAGTGCTAGAGACTACCTACAGGGGGAGGAAAATGAAAAACTGTTTTTT
CDR3: CSARDYLQGEENEKLFF

V: TRBV3-1
D: NA
size: NA
length: 17
J: TRBJ2-3
DNA: TGTGCCAGCAGCCAGAAACAGGGGAGGGTTGGCACAGATACGCAGTATTTT
CDR3: CASSQKQGRVGTDTQYF

V: TRBV5-6
D: NA
size: NA
length: 17
J: TRBJ2-4
DNA: TGTGCCAGCAGCTTGGAGACCAGAGAACTAGCCAAAAACATTCAGTACTTC
CDR3: CASSLETRELAKNIQYF

V: TRBV5-1
D: NA
size: NA
length: 18
J: TRBJ1-6
DNA: TGCGCCAGCAGCTTGGCTAAGAGGGCAGAACCTCCAAATTCACCCCTCCACTTT
CDR3: CASSLAKRAEPPNSPLHF

V: TRBV15
D: NA
size: few
length: 13
J: TRBJ2-7
DNA: TGTGCCACCAGCAGAGGACCCACGTACGAGCAGTACTTC
CDR3: CATSRGPTYEQYF

V: TRBV12-3/TRBV12-4
D: TRBD1
size: few
length: 13
J: TRBJ1-4
DNA: TGTGCCAGCACCTTATCACAGGGGGGGAAACTGTTTTTT
CDR3: CASTLSQGGKLFF

V: TRBV11-2
D: TRBD1
size: NA
length: 17
J: TRBJ2-6
DNA: TGTGCCAGTCGGGACAGGGGTGGGCGCTCTGGGGCCAACGTCCTGACTTTC
CDR3: CASRDRGGRSGANVLTF

V: TRBV4-1
D: TRBD2
size: many
length: 17
J: TRBJ2-7
DNA: TGCGCCAGCAGCCAAGCGACGCCGGGACTAGCGATCTACGAGCAGTACTTC
CDR3: CASSQATPGLAIYEQYF

V: TRBV6-5
D: TRBD2
size: few
length: 14
J: TRBJ2-5
DNA: TGTGCCAGCAGTCTCGGGGGGTTGGAAGAGACCCAGTACTTC
CDR3: CASSLGGLEETQYF

V: TRBV18
D: NA
size: few
length: 19
J: TRBJ2-6
DNA: TGTGCCAGCTCACCACTATCTCAGCATACTAGCTCTGGGGCCAACGTCCTGACTTTC
CDR3: CASSPLSQHTSSGANVLTF